This T cell receptor beta chain emerged from a study of breast tumors, draining lymph nodes, adjacent tissues. TCRdb reprocessed the multiplex PCR reads via MiXCR and lists one record per CDR3 protein. In the table there are roughly 49,000 distinct CDR3 sequences, roughly 41% of which are singletons. With 6 bases clipped from V and 4 bases from J, the junction kept 11 bases outside the gene matches. In germline, CDR1 is DFQATT, CDR2 SNEGSKA (reference sequence). This CDR3 is 15 amino acids long. This receptor was obtained from a female donor with breast cancer. Some clones in this sample may be carry-over from other donors' samples. J is TRBJ2-2 and V is TRBV20-1; 7 bases fit TRBD1. Source material: breast tumor tissue. In nucleotides, the CDR3 is TGCAGTGCGCCCTCCCAGGGGGTGGGCACCGGGGAGCTGTTTTTT. This gives the protein CSAPSQGVGTGELFF.